The clone carrying this T cell receptor (beta chain) has more than one count but fewer than ten. The sample comes from a study of blood T cell repertoires in COVID-19. As for the study in general: Samples representing acute and convalescent COVID-19 were sourced from the United States, Italy and Spain. Nucleic acid was either cDNA or gDNA, and it came from T cells, B-cell-depleted T cells, or PBMCs.

Clones were sequenced by immunoSEQ multiplex PCR, and TCRdb holds only the in-frame ones, with some missing. The sample comprises roughly 300,000 clones, 80% to 90% of which are singletons, and approximately 9% rests with the top ten. This clonotype was sampled from a woman aged 45-65 years who had recovered from COVID-19. Sequenced material: peripheral blood.

In DNA form, the CDR3 reads TGTGCCAGCAGTTTGGGAGGGGATTCACCCCTCCACTTT. Protein product: CASSLGGDSPLHF. The chain recombines TRBV6-5 with TRBJ1-6; D may be TRBD1 (5 bases). V was trimmed by 4 bases and J by 8 bases, leaving 9 bases between them. The CDR3 extends over 13 amino acids. Germline V gene data show CDR1 as MNHEY and CDR2 as SVGAGI.